The clone carrying this TCR beta chain was seen many times. The antigen is not known. This specimen comes from a study of early T cells in non-severe SARS-CoV-2 infection. Study at large: Bulk RNA from unsorted whole blood was sequenced; chains were unpaired. Study-wide points: Private and CD4 specificities were missed by VDJdb matching, which favored anti-spike CD8 responses.

The library protocol tagged individual cDNA molecules with unique molecular identifiers. One entry per CDR3 protein results from TCRdb running MiXCR on the 5' RACE reads. The table has 60,000 to 75,000 distinct CDR3 sequences, around 12% seen once. Sequenced here: whole blood, sampled at baseline. The clonotype comes from an adult who was a healthcare worker with PCR-confirmed SARS-CoV-2 infection or an uninfected control (not recorded which).

The CDR3 region is CSVAKDTRGYTF. The CDR3 region has the DNA TGCAGCGTCGCTAAGGACACCCGGGGCTACACCTTC. The rearrangement joins TRBV29-1 to TRBJ1-2; D may be TRBD1 (5 bases). V lost 6 bases and J 8 bases, leaving 16 bases between the germline ends. Germline values: CDR1 SQVTM, CDR2 ANQGSEA. This CDR3 region has 12 residues.